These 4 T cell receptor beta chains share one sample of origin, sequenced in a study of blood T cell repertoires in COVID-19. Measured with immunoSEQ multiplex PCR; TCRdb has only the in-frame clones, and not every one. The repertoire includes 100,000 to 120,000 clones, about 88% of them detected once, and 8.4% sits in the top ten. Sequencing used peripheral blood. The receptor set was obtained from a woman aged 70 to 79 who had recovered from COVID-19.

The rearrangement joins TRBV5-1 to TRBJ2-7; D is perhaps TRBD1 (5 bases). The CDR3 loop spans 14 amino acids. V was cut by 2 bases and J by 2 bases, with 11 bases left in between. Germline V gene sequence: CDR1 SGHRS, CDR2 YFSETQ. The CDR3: CASSLEGATYEQYF. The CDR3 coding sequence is TGCGCCAGCAGCTTAGAAGGGGCAACCTACGAGCAGTACTTC.

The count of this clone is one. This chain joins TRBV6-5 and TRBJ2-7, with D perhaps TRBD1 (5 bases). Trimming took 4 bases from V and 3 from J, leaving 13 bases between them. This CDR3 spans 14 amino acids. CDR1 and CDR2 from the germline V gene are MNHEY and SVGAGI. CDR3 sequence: CASSFRVGRYEQYF. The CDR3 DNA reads TGTGCCAGCAGTTTCAGGGTCGGGCGCTACGAGCAGTACTTC.

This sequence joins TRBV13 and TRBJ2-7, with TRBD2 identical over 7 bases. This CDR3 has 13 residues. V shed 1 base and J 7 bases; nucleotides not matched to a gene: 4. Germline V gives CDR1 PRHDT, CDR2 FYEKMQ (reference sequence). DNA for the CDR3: TGTGCCAGCAGCTTAGAAGCGGGGCGGGAGCAGTACTTC. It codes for CASSLEAGREQYF.

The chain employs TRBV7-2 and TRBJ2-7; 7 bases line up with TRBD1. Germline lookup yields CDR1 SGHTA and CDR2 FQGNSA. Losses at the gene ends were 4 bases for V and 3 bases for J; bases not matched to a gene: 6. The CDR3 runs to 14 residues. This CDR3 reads CASSSHRGNYEQYF. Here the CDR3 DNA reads TGTGCCAGCAGCTCGCACAGGGGAAACTACGAGCAGTACTTC.